The T cell receptor beta chain described here comes from a study of response to subunit inactivated influenza vaccine. Notes on the study in general: The authors proposed limited new T cell recruitment per seasonal influenza vaccination.

TCRdb used MiXCR to reprocess the RT-PCR reads, holding one entry per CDR3 protein. Among 500,000 to 650,000 distinct CDR3 sequences listed, under 9% were seen once. Germline assignment: CDR1 MDHEN and CDR2 SYDVKM. Germline trimming cut 5 bases from V and 9 bases from J; bases unmatched to any gene: 8. CDR3 size: 14 residues. As to this clonotype: As yet, its antigen is unknown.

This TCR was recovered from a man aged 45 to 70 who received an inactivated influenza vaccine. Specimen: PBMCs from blood, collected roughly 24 months after vaccination. This chain connects TRBV28 to TRBJ2-1, with TRBD1 matching over 9 bases. CDR3 nucleotides: TGTGCCAGCAGTGTACAGGGGGCGGTCACTGAGCAGTTCTTC. Protein: CASSVQGAVTEQFF.